This paragraph reports one TCR beta chain. CDR3 length equals 13 residues. The germline V and J ends were trimmed by 8 bases and 1 base, with 9 bases remaining between them. Patients with stable or active relapsing-remitting disease, all of them treatment-naive, made up the multiple sclerosis controls. RNA totalling about 0.5 to 1 ug underwent reverse transcription with random hexamers. The method of amplification for TCR beta CDR3 was immunoSEQ multiplex PCR, covering 54 Vbeta and 13 Jbeta. TCRdb fed the immunoSEQ multiplex PCR reads into MiXCR, producing one record per CDR3 protein. Of approximately 200,000 distinct CDR3 sequences listed, about 93% are singletons. This sample was taken from a study of CD8 T cells in Susac syndrome.

J is TRBJ1-3 and V is TRBV12-3 or TRBV12-4; D is unclear. Sequenced: CD8+ T cells from PBMCs. This TCR was recovered from a human donor with multiple sclerosis. This CDR3 reads CASSVTSGNTIYF. The CDR3, as DNA: TGTGCCAGCTCAGTAACTTCTGGAAACACCATATATTTT.